The present TCR beta chain was sequenced within a study of shared clonotypes between healthy human individuals. Study-level findings and limits: The study found lower generation probabilities in non-shared clonotypes than in those shared by all four donors.

This CDR3 is 13 amino acids long. The V gene lost 0 bases and the J gene lost 5 bases, with 7 bases spanning the gap. The germline V gene encodes CDR1 GTSNPN and CDR2 SVGIG (reference sequence). In the authors' workflow: Filtering was not the same, since immunoSEQ gave junction-only sequences without quality scores. Method: immunoSEQ multiplex PCR; TCRdb's copy keeps in-frame clones and lacks some. The V and J calls and clone size were taken over from that table, and D and trimming were inferred from the DNA. This sample carries about 2.3 million clones, 80% to 95% of them seen once, and the ten largest clones take more than 0.35%. With regard to this clone: Its antigen is unidentified. The same CDR3 can be traced to other DNA sequences in this sample.

Sequencing was carried out using naive CD4+ T cells from PBMCs. The subset here: CD45RA+ positively selected. This receptor was obtained from a man aged 18-30 years in good health. Some clones in this sample may be carry-over from other donors' samples. V and J are TRBV30 and TRBJ2-2, with D unclear. CDR3 amino acids: CAWSVGWTGELFF. The CDR3 nucleotides are TGTGCCTGGAGTGTAGGTTGGACCGGGGAGCTGTTTTTT.